The T cell receptor beta chain described here comes from a study of T cells in Graves' hyperthyroidism and ophthalmopathy. The CDR3 regions of TCR beta were amplified from RNA transcripts. The HTBI set primed first-round TCR CDR3 RT-PCR. A single record per CDR3 protein comes from TCRdb applying MiXCR to the multiplex PCR reads. The table has approximately 870,000 distinct CDR3 sequences, 35% to 40% seen once. V shed 7 bases and J shed 8 bases, with 20 bases lying between them. Germline V lookup: CDR1 DFQATT, CDR2 SNEGSKA (reference sequence). The CDR3 totals 13 residues. Sample: blood. The J gene is TRBJ1-1, the V gene TRBV20-1, with D tentatively TRBD1 (5 bases). The receptor comes from a man younger than 35 with Graves' hyperthyroidism. The CDR3, as DNA: TGCAGTGGGGAGGGCCCAGGGCGCCTAGAAGCTTTCTTT. Translation: CSGEGPGRLEAFF.